The rows below give T cell receptor beta chains drawn from one sample of a study of blood T cell repertoires in COVID-19. Assay used: immunoSEQ multiplex PCR; TCRdb lists only in-frame clones, some missing. The sample consists of 350,000 or so clones, 88% of them appearing once. Material: PBMCs or T cells enriched from blood (not recorded which). These receptors were taken from a woman in her twenties or thirties who had been exposed to COVID-19. Both conserved end residues are trimmed from each CDR3. Each record gives: CDR3 protein, J gene, V gene.

cdr3_aa: ASSFIPGEQY
j_call: TRBJ2-7
v_call: TRBV7-9

cdr3_aa: ASSMSLRGYT
j_call: TRBJ1-2
v_call: TRBV28

cdr3_aa: ASSPFRDYEQY
j_call: TRBJ2-7
v_call: TRBV7-6

cdr3_aa: ASSWTGLDTQY
j_call: TRBJ2-3
v_call: TRBV5-6

cdr3_aa: ASNPQENYGYT
j_call: TRBJ1-2
v_call: TRBV6-6

cdr3_aa: ASRNWGGSQETQY
j_call: TRBJ2-5
v_call: TRBV6-5

cdr3_aa: ASSYSAANYGYT
j_call: TRBJ1-2
v_call: TRBV6-5

cdr3_aa: ASSSGDYSNQPQH
j_call: TRBJ1-5
v_call: TRBV6-1

cdr3_aa: ASSYHQGTNQPQH
j_call: TRBJ1-5
v_call: TRBV6-2/TRBV6-3

cdr3_aa: ASAGAWQINQPQH
j_call: TRBJ1-5
v_call: TRBV27

cdr3_aa: ASRRGQLHTDTQY
j_call: TRBJ2-3
v_call: TRBV2

cdr3_aa: ASSPGRDFWSPLH
j_call: TRBJ1-6
v_call: TRBV9

cdr3_aa: ASSFVGNVLT
j_call: TRBJ2-6
v_call: TRBV28

cdr3_aa: SVEGGRQF
j_call: TRBJ2-1
v_call: TRBV29-1

cdr3_aa: ASGPRLGGEGTQY
j_call: TRBJ2-5
v_call: TRBV12-5

cdr3_aa: ASILHGANTEAF
j_call: TRBJ1-1
v_call: TRBV28

cdr3_aa: ASSPPSQYQETQY
j_call: TRBJ2-5
v_call: TRBV18

cdr3_aa: ASSLTQDSSYEQY
j_call: TRBJ2-7
v_call: TRBV19

cdr3_aa: ASSVTGTSGRGDTQY
j_call: TRBJ2-3
v_call: TRBV9

cdr3_aa: ASSQRQSSGNTIY
j_call: TRBJ1-3
v_call: TRBV11-3

cdr3_aa: ASSVDPQGGRSYGYT
j_call: TRBJ1-2
v_call: TRBV9

cdr3_aa: ASSRAGGEAF
j_call: TRBJ1-1
v_call: TRBV5-6

cdr3_aa: ASSQQDTGELF
j_call: TRBJ2-2
v_call: TRBV5-1

cdr3_aa: ASSSGVPGVTEAF
j_call: TRBJ1-1
v_call: TRBV18

cdr3_aa: ASSTGQVGETQY
j_call: TRBJ2-5
v_call: TRBV13

cdr3_aa: ASSRTRGQGYEQY
j_call: TRBJ2-7
v_call: TRBV3-1/TRBV3-2

cdr3_aa: ASGPGTSGSHEQF
j_call: TRBJ2-1
v_call: TRBV9

cdr3_aa: ASSTQGYEQY
j_call: TRBJ2-7
v_call: TRBV5-1

cdr3_aa: ASSLVQGAHEKLF
j_call: TRBJ1-4
v_call: TRBV5-1

cdr3_aa: ASSDLSGVETQY
j_call: TRBJ2-5
v_call: TRBV25-1

cdr3_aa: ASNLAGTTTYEQY
j_call: TRBJ2-7
v_call: TRBV28

cdr3_aa: ASSLAGGGQGNQPQH
j_call: TRBJ1-5
v_call: TRBV7-2

cdr3_aa: ASSPIEGKYFGYT
j_call: TRBJ1-2
v_call: TRBV28

cdr3_aa: ASSRGRYSNQPQH
j_call: TRBJ1-5
v_call: TRBV6-5

cdr3_aa: ASSFPLQEAF
j_call: TRBJ1-1
v_call: TRBV19

cdr3_aa: ASSFVLGGADTQY
j_call: TRBJ2-3
v_call: TRBV5-6

cdr3_aa: ASSLAGGTNTGELF
j_call: TRBJ2-2
v_call: TRBV11-2

cdr3_aa: ASSYGTETNEKLF
j_call: TRBJ1-4
v_call: TRBV28

cdr3_aa: ASSPWTGHTEAF
j_call: TRBJ1-1
v_call: TRBV6-5

cdr3_aa: ASSSTGTGEETQY
j_call: TRBJ2-5
v_call: TRBV27

cdr3_aa: ASSRTVGTEAF
j_call: TRBJ1-1
v_call: TRBV5-6

cdr3_aa: ASSPGQGFYEQY
j_call: TRBJ2-7
v_call: TRBV5-1